This T cell receptor (beta chain) was sequenced for a study of blood T cells in healthy people across ages. For the second PCR, which ran for roughly 6 to 12 cycles, a sample-barcoded 5' primer and a J-beta primer mix were used. TCRdb reprocessed the 5' RACE reads via MiXCR and lists one record per CDR3 protein. The table includes about 1.8 million distinct CDR3 sequences, just under 50% detected once. This clonotype was seen more than once but under ten times. Germline V gene lookup returns CDR1 SGHTA and CDR2 FQGNSA. The junction had 18 bases not matched to a gene; V was cut back by 5 bases and J by 7 bases. The CDR3 has 18 residues.

The sequence derives from a woman aged 40 to 49 in good health. The sequencing sample was made of blood. This chain uses TRBV7-2 with TRBJ2-5, with 11 nucleotides matching TRBD2. The CDR3 reads CASSDVIAGGQFSGTQYF. CDR3 DNA: TGTGCCAGCAGCGACGTCATAGCGGGGGGGCAATTTTCGGGGACCCAGTACTTC.